The subject of this entry is one T cell receptor (beta chain). The clone's antigen remains unknown. It has no much larger one-base neighbor in the sample; base qualities were not kept. The data were obtained in a study of shared clonotypes between healthy human individuals (dated by TCRdb to between 2020 and 2021). As for the study more broadly: The cohort included three men and a couple of women between 18 and 49 years of age. Libraries were prepared and TCR repertoires were sequenced by different laboratories using diverse techniques, in order to increase sequencing depth and limit assay-specific biases. Per donor, three plates each were used for CD4 naive and CD4 memory, two for CD8 naive, and one for CD8 memory. Blood TCR repertoires of about five healthy adults were deeply sequenced to estimate repertoire size and the extent of clonotype sharing between individuals. Each donor's leukapheresis produced roughly between roughly 0.85 and 9.5 billion PBMCs. General findings and caveats noted by the study authors: Naive subsets generally had larger estimated clonotype richness than memory subsets. Higher generation probabilities were observed for clonotypes shared by all four sorted-subset donors than for non-shared clonotypes. The small number of donors limited the genetic and exposure-history diversity represented. Sampling was restricted to blood, and TCR repertoires in tissue are likely to differ from TCR repertoires in blood. Incomplete sequencing was indicated by rarefaction of sorted-subset datasets, despite the large sequencing depth. Pairwise subsampling led to the expectation that sequencing depth would affect the degree of clonotype sharing among donors. When a few donors were compared, the shared fraction of clonotypes was about 5.2% for naive CD4, around 3.6% for naive CD8, more than 2% for memory CD4, and about 0.36% for memory CD8.

The germline V gene specifies KGHSH as CDR1 and LQKENI as CDR2. Germline trimming amounts to 1 base on V and 2 bases on J, with 1 as the count of junction bases outside the gene matches. Including the terminal cysteine and phenylalanine, the CDR3 comprises 15 residues. Of the read, only the CDR3 DNA is kept; its 45 bases are in frame from base 1. TCR CDR3 regions were amplified from genomic DNA by multiplex PCR using the deep immunoSEQ assay. Genomic DNA extracted from each cell subset was distributed evenly over all wells of several immunoSEQ 96-well plates, and each plate served as one replicate. For sorted subsets, 150 to 200 ng genomic DNA, equal to 30,000 to 35,000 T cell genomes, was loaded into each replicate PCR. Purified libraries were measured with a Qubit 3.0 fluorometer, size-checked on a Bioanalyzer 2100, and measured again with the KAPA Library Quantification kit. A separate single-read 150-cycle Illumina NextSeq 550 flow cell was used to sequence each immunoSEQ 96-well plate. Turning to the authors' computational methods: The immunoSEQ output contained only junctional sequences without quality scores, so filtering could not match that applied to full-length reads. To assign V/J genes and CDR3, sequences were annotated against IMGT germline references using PyIR, a Python wrapper for IgBLAST v1.9. Reads were filtered out if the reads had weak V/J assignments (E-value above 1e-6), no CDR3, stop codons, out-of-frame junctions, or ambiguous translated residues. V3J clonotypes were defined by identical inferred V gene, J gene, and CDR3 amino acid sequence. Percentage overlap between repertoires was computed as shared unique clonotypes divided by the size of the smaller repertoire. Three approaches were used to assess repertoire richness: RTK rarefaction, the Chao1 estimator, and Recon v2.1 estimates of unobserved clonotypes. For all TCRbeta clonotypes obtained by the gDNA method from a few donors, generation probabilities were computed with OLGA. In TCRdb, the immuneACCESS table is reduced to in-frame sequences with V and J assigned. These tables do not hold every clone; where another copy was compared, an unresolved V gene accounts for under half, and the others remain unexplained. V and J calls and clone size are copied from that table; D and trimming were computed from the DNA. In this sample the table shows millions of clones, just over 90% of which occur a single time. The ten biggest clones cover roughly 1.8% of the sample.

CD8 naive samples consisted of CD45RO-negative cells that were positively selected for CCR7, yielding a CD45RA+CCR7+ population without TemRA cells. Healthy HIV-negative adults with no recently reported acute infections or vaccinations were included as donors. Every donor was a Caucasian adult living in Nashville, Tennessee, USA. After blood collection by leukapheresis, PBMCs were isolated using Ficoll-Histopaque density gradient centrifugation and then cryopreserved in the vapor phase of liquid nitrogen. Purity and quantity of every magnetically sorted T cell population were checked by analytical flow cytometry. Genomic DNA was isolated from every sorted fraction and measured by UV absorbance on a Nanodrop 2000c.

The origin of this receptor is a man between 18 and 29 years old in good health. Some clones in this sample may be carry-over from other donors' samples. The chain was built from TRBV18 and TRBJ2-7; the central 11 bases match TRBD1. The source material was naive CD8+ T cells from PBMCs. The cell subset or site tag for this specimen amounts to: CD45RA+CCR7+. In nucleotide form, the sequence is TGTGCCAGCTCACCACTGGGACAGGGGGCCTACGAGCAGTACTTC. Its coded protein is CASSPLGQGAYEQYF.